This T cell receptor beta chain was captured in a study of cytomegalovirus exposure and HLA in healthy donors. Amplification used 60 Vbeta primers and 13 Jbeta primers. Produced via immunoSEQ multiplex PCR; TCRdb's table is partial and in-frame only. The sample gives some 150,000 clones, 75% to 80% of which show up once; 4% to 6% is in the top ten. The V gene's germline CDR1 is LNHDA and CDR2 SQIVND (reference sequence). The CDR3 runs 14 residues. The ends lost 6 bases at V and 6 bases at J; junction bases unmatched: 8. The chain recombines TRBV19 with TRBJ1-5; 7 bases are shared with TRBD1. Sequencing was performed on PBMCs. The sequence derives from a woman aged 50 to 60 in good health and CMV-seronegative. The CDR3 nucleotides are TGTGCCAGTAGACAGGGGATTTTGTTTCAGCCCCAGCATTTT. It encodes CASRQGILFQPQHF.